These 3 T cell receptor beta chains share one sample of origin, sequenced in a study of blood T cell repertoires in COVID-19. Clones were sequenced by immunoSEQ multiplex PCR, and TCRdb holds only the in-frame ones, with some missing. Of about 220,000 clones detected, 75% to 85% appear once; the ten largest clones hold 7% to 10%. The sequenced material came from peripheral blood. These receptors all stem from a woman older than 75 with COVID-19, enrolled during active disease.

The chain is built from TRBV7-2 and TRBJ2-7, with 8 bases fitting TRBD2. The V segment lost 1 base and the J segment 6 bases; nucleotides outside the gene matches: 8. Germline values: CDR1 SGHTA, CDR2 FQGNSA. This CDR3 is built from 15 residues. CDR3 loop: CASSLEASGLREQYF. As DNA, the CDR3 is TGTGCCAGCAGCTTAGAGGCTAGCGGGTTACGCGAGCAGTACTTC.

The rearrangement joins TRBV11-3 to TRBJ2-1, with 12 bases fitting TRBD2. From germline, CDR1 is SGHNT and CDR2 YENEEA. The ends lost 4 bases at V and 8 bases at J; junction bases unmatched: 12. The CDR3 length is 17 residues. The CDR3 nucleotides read TGTGCCAGCAGCTCTAAGAATCTAGCGGGAGGGCCCCATGAGCAGTTCTTC. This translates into CASSSKNLAGGPHEQFF.

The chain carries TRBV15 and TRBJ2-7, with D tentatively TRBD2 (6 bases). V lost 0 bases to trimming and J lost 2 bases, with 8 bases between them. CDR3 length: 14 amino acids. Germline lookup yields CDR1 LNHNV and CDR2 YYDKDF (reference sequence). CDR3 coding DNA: TGTGCCACCAGCAGAGATGGCGGGACCTACGAGCAGTACTTC. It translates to CATSRDGGTYEQYF.